These 20 T cell receptor beta chains were sequenced from one sample in a study of blood T cells in healthy people across ages. The second PCR ran about 6 to 12 cycles with a sample-barcoded 5' primer and J-beta primers. Via MiXCR, TCRdb re-called the 5' RACE reads, giving one row per CDR3 protein. The sample records some 700,000 distinct CDR3 sequences, approximately 21% being singletons. Specimen: blood. These receptors all come from a man in his 70s in good health.

This chain uses TRBV18 with TRBJ2-3; D gene unclear. Germline CDR1 reads KGHSH; CDR2 reads LQKENI. The CDR3 contains 15 residues. Trimming removed 1 base from V and 0 bases from J, with 8 bases in between. The DNA of the CDR3 is TGTGCCAGCTCACCACGTCAGGCAAGCACAGATACGCAGTATTTT. Protein product: CASSPRQASTDTQYF.

The chain links TRBV5-1 to TRBJ2-5; unclear D gene. The CDR3 is 16 amino acids. Looked up from germline, CDR1 is SGHRS and CDR2 is YFSETQ. Trimming stripped 4 bases from V and 4 bases from J, with 20 bases between. The DNA for the CDR3 is TGCGCCAGCAGCCGTCTTGTGGGTCAGTTGGTAGAGACCCAGTACTTC. Translated, it gives CASSRLVGQLVETQYF.

In this sample, this clonotype turned up a few times. The CDR3 loop is CSIWGSQETQYF. The DNA of the CDR3 is TGCAGTATATGGGGTTCTCAAGAGACCCAGTACTTC. J is TRBJ2-5 and V is TRBV29-1; D gene unclear. The CDR3 has 12 residues. Germline assignment: CDR1 SQVTM and CDR2 ANQGSEA.

This clonotype was counted only a few times. The chain combines TRBV2 with TRBJ1-3; no reliable D call. The CDR3 loop spans 15 amino acids. Trimming removed 3 bases at V and 0 bases at J, with 9 bases between. In germline, CDR1 is SNHLY, CDR2 FYNNEI. The CDR3 reads CASSEARTSGNTIYF. DNA for the CDR3: TGTGCCAGCAGTGAGGCGAGAACCTCTGGAAACACCATATATTTT.

This chain links TRBV27 with TRBJ1-1; D is unresolved. Trimming took 3 bases from V and 3 from J, leaving 14 bases between them. CDR1 MNHEY and CDR2 SMNVEV come from the germline V gene (reference sequence). This CDR3 contains 15 residues. The CDR3 protein is CASSFRASPDTEAFF. The CDR3 bases are TGTGCCAGCAGTTTCCGGGCCTCTCCAGACACTGAAGCTTTCTTT.

This rearrangement joins TRBV20-1 to TRBJ2-1; 8 nucleotides align to TRBD1. This CDR3 is built from 15 residues. After removal of 2 bases from V and 4 bases from J, the junction contained 7 bases not matched to a gene. CDR1 DFQATT and CDR2 SNEGSKA come from the germline V gene (reference sequence). For the CDR3, the DNA is TGCAGTGCTAGACTATCAGGGGGCCTTTACAATGAGCAGTTCTTC. Amino acid sequence: CSARLSGGLYNEQFF.

This clonotype showed up just a few times. A much larger clone lies one base from this, so it may be a read error. This sequence joins TRBV20-1 and TRBJ2-3; D perhaps matches TRBD2 (5 bases). CDR3 size: 14 residues. Deletions cut 0 bases from V and 4 bases from J, with 11 bases between. CDR1 is DFQATT and CDR2 is SNEGSKA in the germline V gene (reference sequence). The CDR3 is CSARDPTNPDTQYF. CDR3 in DNA: TGCAGTGCTAGAGATCCGACTAACCCAGATACGCAGTATTTT.

The rearrangement uses TRBV9 and TRBJ2-1; the D gene is possibly TRBD2 (6 bases). Per germline, CDR1 SGDLS and CDR2 YYNGEE. Trimming shortened V by 0 bases and J by 6 bases, and 16 bases separated the two germline ends. The CDR3 has 16 amino acids. The chain's CDR3 is CASSVAEVPGANEQFF. The DNA of the CDR3 is TGTGCCAGCAGCGTAGCAGAGGTACCGGGAGCCAATGAGCAGTTCTTC. The variable domain in full, with the rest retrieved from reference TRBV9 and TRBJ2-1, is DSGVTQTPKHLITATGQRVTLRCSPRSGDLSVYWYQQSLDQGLQFLIQYYNGEERAKGNILERFSAQQFPDLHSELNLSSLELGDSALYFCASSVAEVPGANEQFFGPGTRLTVL.

This sequence joins TRBV19 and TRBJ2-5; 8 nucleotides line up with TRBD1. V shed 6 bases and J 3 bases; nucleotides not matched to a gene: 6. Per the germline V gene, CDR1 is LNHDA and CDR2 is SQIVND (reference sequence). This CDR3 region has 14 residues. The CDR3 region is CASRDRAEEETQYF. CDR3 nucleotide sequence: TGTGCCAGTAGGGACAGGGCAGAGGAAGAGACCCAGTACTTC.

This clonotype was found a few times. J is TRBJ1-3 and V is TRBV20-1, with 8 bases that match TRBD1. V gave up 0 bases and J gave up 4 bases; unmatched junction bases: 11. CDR1 is DFQATT, CDR2 SNEGSKA, per germline (reference sequence). The CDR3 has 17 amino acids. This chain's CDR3 is CSARERDRPWGGNTIYF. The DNA of the CDR3 is TGCAGTGCTAGAGAGCGGGACAGGCCGTGGGGGGGAAACACCATATATTTT.

This chain connects TRBV29-1 to TRBJ1-1; D gene unclear. The CDR3 is made up of 12 amino acids. The germline CDR1 and CDR2 sequences are SQVTM and ANQGSEA. V lost 5 bases and J lost 0, with 7 bases in between. The CDR3 here is CSVLPLNTEAFF. DNA of the CDR3: TGCAGCGTTCTCCCTCTGAACACTGAAGCTTTCTTT.

This rearrangement joins TRBV11-2 to TRBJ2-1; 7 bases agree with TRBD2. There are 16 residues in the CDR3. The trim removed 1 base at V and 8 bases at J, leaving 11 bases unmatched. Germline lookup yields CDR1 SGHAT and CDR2 FQNNGV. The CDR3 here is CASSLALRELNDEQFF. The CDR3 DNA follows: TGTGCCAGCAGCTTAGCTCTGCGGGAGTTAAACGATGAGCAGTTCTTC. Looking up the rest from reference TRBV11-2 and TRBJ2-1 gives the full variable domain: EAGVAQSPRYKIIEKRQSVAFWCNPISGHATLYWYQQILGQGPKLLIQFQNNGVVDDSQLPKDRFSAERLKGVDSTLKIQPAKLEDSAVYLCASSLALRELNDEQFFGPGTRLTVL.

There are a few counts of this clonotype. V gene TRBV12-3 or TRBV12-4 combines with J gene TRBJ1-2; no clear D gene. Trimming stripped 6 bases from V and 4 bases from J, with 12 bases between. CDR3 size: 13 residues. This chain's CDR3 is CASSPAPIYGYTF. The CDR3 DNA reads as TGTGCCAGCAGCCCGGCCCCGATCTATGGCTACACCTTC.

For this clonotype: At one end, the junction sequence differs from germline, possibly due to a read error. The chain recombines TRBV7-6 with TRBJ2-1; TRBD2 aligns across 10 bases. CDR3 length equals 14 residues. The germline gives CDR1 SGHVS, CDR2 FNYEAQ. CDR3 residues: CASSIAGGHHEQFF. CDR3 coding DNA: TGTGCCAGCAGCATAGCGGGAGGTCATCATGAGCAGTTCTTC.

This clonotype occurred many times. The chain uses TRBV7-2 and TRBJ1-4; D may be TRBD1 (6 bases). This CDR3 has 14 residues. Looked up from germline, CDR1 is SGHTA and CDR2 is FQGNSA. Deletions cut 3 bases from V and 7 bases from J, with 12 bases between. The CDR3 DNA reads TGTGCCAGCAGCTTTGGCAGGGGTGGTGAAAAACTGTTTTTT. It is translated as CASSFGRGGEKLFF.

In regard to this clonotype: Without the conserved terminal phenylalanine or tryptophan, this CDR3 likely stems from a read error. The CDR3 DNA is TGTGCCAGCTCACCATCAGAGACCCAGTACCTC. It is translated as CASSPSETQYL. The chain links TRBV18 to TRBJ2-5; no firm D call. Germline CDR1 reads KGHSH; CDR2 reads LQKENI. V gave up 2 bases and J gave up 4 bases, with 2 bases separating them. The CDR3 loop spans 11 amino acids.

This rearrangement joins TRBV10-3 to TRBJ2-1; D is undetermined. Germline values: CDR1 ENHRY, CDR2 SYGVKD. V shed 8 bases and J shed 5 bases, with 7 bases lying between them. This CDR3 has 11 amino acids. The CDR3 loop is CAIGLHNEQFF. The CDR3 DNA sequence: TGTGCCATCGGGCTGCACAATGAGCAGTTCTTC.

This clonotype was counted many times. The chain links TRBV6-1 to TRBJ2-3; D is possibly TRBD2 (6 bases). Trimming left V 4 bases short and J 8 bases short, with 19 bases between. The CDR3 consists of 15 residues. CDR1 is MNHNS, CDR2 SASEGT, per germline. The CDR3 is CASSGRDSRGVTQYF. The CDR3 DNA sequence: TGTGCCAGCAGTGGCCGGGACTCCAGAGGTGTTACGCAGTATTTT.

The chain carries TRBV12-3 or TRBV12-4 and TRBJ1-2; D possibly corresponds to TRBD1 (6 bases). The CDR3 covers 16 residues. The germline V and J ends were trimmed by 7 bases and 0 bases, with 18 bases remaining between them. In DNA, the CDR3 is TGTGCCAGCACCTCGCCCGGGGGGCGAACTAACTATGGCTACACCTTC. As protein: CASTSPGGRTNYGYTF.

CDR3 coding DNA: TGTGCCAGCAGCTTAGTAGGGTCTAGCGGGGGGTCCGTGGCCCAGTACTTC. Translating it yields CASSLVGSSGGSVAQYF. The rearrangement uses TRBV11-3 and TRBJ2-5, with 11 bases lining up with TRBD2. The CDR3 is 17 amino acids. In germline, CDR1 is SGHNT, CDR2 YENEEA. With 1 base clipped from V and 9 bases from J, the junction kept 13 bases outside the gene matches.